This T cell receptor (beta chain) was identified during a study of cytotoxic CD8 clonotypes in ibrutinib-treated CLL. General observations from the study: Clonotypes that were public were uncommon, and they contracted or stayed stable on treatment. At baseline, clonality was higher than in age-matched healthy donors and correlated with CD8+ counts. The study sampled sustained-remission and progressing patients at different times.

The data were produced by immunoSEQ multiplex PCR, yet TCRdb's version contains in-frame clones alone and is incomplete. The sample holds around 25,000 clones; 55% to 70% are singletons and the top ten take 51%. A remark on this clone: Its target is unknown.

V lost 1 base and J lost 4; bases outside the gene matches: 2. Germline V gene lookup returns CDR1 ENHRY and CDR2 SYGVKD. The CDR3 is 15 residues long. The chain has TRBV10-3 and TRBJ2-5; 11 bases line up with TRBD1. The specimen was PBMCs, collected at disease progression, from a patient treated with ibrutinib. The receptor's source is a human donor with chronic lymphocytic leukemia. CDR3 in DNA: TGTGCCATCAGTGAGTGGACAGGGGGCGGAGAGACCCAGTACTTC. This translates into CAISEWTGGGETQYF.